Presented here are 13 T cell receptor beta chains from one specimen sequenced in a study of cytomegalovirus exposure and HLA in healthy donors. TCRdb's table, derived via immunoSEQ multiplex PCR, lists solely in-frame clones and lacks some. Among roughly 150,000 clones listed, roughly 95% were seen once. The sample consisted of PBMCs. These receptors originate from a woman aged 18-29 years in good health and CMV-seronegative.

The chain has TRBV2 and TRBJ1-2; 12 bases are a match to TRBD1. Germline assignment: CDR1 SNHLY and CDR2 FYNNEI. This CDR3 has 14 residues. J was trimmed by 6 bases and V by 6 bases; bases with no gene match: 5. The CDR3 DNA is TGTGCCAGCAGCGGAGGGACAGGGGGCGATGGCTACACCTTC. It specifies CASSGGTGGDGYTF.

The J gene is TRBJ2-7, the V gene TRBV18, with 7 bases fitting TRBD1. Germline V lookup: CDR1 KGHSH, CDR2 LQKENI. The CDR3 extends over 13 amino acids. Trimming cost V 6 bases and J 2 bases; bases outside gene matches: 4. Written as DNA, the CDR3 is TGTGCCAGCTCTCCCGACAGGGCCTACGAGCAGTACTTC. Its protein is CASSPDRAYEQYF.

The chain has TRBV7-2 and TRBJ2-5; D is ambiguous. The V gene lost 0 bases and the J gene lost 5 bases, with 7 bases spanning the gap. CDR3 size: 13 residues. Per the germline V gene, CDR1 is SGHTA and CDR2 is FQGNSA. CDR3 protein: CASSLANGETQYF. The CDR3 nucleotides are TGTGCCAGCAGCTTAGCGAACGGGGAGACCCAGTACTTC.

This CDR3 reads CASSQGRQASGNTIYF. CDR3 nucleotides: TGCGCCAGCAGCCAAGGGAGACAGGCCTCTGGAAACACCATATATTTT. This chain joins TRBV4-1 and TRBJ1-3; TRBD1 is a possible D gene (6 bases). This CDR3 region has 16 residues. V gave up 1 base and J gave up 0 bases, with 10 bases separating them. The germline V gene has CDR1 MGHRA and CDR2 YSYEKL.

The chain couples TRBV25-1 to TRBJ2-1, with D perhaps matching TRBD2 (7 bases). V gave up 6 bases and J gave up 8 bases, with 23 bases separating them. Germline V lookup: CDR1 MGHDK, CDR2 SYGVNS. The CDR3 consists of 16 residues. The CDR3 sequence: CASRGKRGGPRYEQFF. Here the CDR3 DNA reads TGTGCCAGCAGGGGAAAACGCGGGGGCCCCAGGTATGAGCAGTTCTTC.

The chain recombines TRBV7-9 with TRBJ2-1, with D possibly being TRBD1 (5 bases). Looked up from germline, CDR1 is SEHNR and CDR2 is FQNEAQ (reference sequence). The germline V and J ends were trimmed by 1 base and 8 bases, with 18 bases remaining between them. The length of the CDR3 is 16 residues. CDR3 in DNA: TGTGCCAGCAGCTTAGACAGGCCAATACCCAGCGATGAGCAGTTCTTC. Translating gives CASSLDRPIPSDEQFF. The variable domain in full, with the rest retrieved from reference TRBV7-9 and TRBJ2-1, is DTGVSQNPRHKITKRGQNVTFRCDPISEHNRLYWYRQTLGQGPEFLTYFQNEAQLEKSRLLSDRFSAERPKGSFSTLEIQRTEQGDSAMYLCASSLDRPIPSDEQFFGPGTRLTVL.

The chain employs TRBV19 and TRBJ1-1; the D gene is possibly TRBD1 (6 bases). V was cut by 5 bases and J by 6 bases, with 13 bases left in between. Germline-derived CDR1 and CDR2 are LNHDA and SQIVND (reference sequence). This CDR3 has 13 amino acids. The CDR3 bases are TGTGCCAGTAGTGCCCTACAGGGCCCTGAAGCTTTCTTT. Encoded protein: CASSALQGPEAFF.

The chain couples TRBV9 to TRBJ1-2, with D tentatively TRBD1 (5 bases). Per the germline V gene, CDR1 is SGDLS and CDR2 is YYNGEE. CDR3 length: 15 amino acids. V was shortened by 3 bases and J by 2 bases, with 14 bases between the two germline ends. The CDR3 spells CASSGWGRANYGYTF. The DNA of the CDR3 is TGTGCCAGCAGCGGGTGGGGCAGGGCGAACTATGGCTACACCTTC.

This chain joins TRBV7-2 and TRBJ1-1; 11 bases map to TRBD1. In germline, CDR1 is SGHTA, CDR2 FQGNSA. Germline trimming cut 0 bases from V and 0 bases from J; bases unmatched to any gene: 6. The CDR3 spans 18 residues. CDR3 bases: TGTGCCAGCAGCTTAGCGCGGGGACAGGGGGATTTGAACACTGAAGCTTTCTTT. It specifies CASSLARGQGDLNTEAFF.

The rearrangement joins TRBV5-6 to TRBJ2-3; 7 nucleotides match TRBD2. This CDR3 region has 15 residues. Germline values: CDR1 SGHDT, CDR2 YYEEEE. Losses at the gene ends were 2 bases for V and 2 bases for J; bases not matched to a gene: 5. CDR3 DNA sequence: TGTGCCAGCAGCTTTCCCCTAGCGGCCACAGATACGCAGTATTTT. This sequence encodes CASSFPLAATDTQYF.

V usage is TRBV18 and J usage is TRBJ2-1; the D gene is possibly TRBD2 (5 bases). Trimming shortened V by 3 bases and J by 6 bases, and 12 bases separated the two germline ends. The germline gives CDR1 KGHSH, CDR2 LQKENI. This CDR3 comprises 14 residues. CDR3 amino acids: CASSPPEGTNEQFF. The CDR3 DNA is TGTGCCAGCTCACCTCCAGAGGGTACCAATGAGCAGTTCTTC.

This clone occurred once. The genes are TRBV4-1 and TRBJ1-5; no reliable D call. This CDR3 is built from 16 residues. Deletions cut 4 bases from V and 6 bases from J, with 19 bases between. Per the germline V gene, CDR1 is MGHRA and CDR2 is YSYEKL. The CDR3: CASSPNLLSGGQPQHF. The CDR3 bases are TGCGCCAGCAGCCCCAACCTCTTAAGTGGAGGTCAGCCCCAGCATTTT.

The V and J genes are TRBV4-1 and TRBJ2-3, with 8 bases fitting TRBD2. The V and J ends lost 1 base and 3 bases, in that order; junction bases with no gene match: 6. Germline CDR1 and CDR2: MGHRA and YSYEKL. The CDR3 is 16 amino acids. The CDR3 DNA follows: TGCGCCAGCAGCCAAGGTGGGACTAGGGCTACAGATACGCAGTATTTT. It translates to CASSQGGTRATDTQYF.